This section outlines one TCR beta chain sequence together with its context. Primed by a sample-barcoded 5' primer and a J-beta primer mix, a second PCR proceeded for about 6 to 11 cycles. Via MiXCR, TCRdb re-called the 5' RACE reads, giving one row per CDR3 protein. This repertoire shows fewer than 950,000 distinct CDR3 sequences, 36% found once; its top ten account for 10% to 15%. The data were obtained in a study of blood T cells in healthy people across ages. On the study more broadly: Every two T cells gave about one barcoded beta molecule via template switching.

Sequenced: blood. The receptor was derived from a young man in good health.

CDR3 nucleotide sequence: TGTGCCAGCAGTTACCGGGCGGCGGGGGAAAAACTGTTTTTT. Translating it yields CASSYRAAGEKLFF. The chain is built from TRBV27 and TRBJ1-4; D not certain. The V end was cut by 4 bases, the J end by 8 bases, with 14 bases between. The CDR3 extends over 14 amino acids. CDR1 and CDR2 from the germline V gene are MNHEY and SMNVEV (reference sequence).